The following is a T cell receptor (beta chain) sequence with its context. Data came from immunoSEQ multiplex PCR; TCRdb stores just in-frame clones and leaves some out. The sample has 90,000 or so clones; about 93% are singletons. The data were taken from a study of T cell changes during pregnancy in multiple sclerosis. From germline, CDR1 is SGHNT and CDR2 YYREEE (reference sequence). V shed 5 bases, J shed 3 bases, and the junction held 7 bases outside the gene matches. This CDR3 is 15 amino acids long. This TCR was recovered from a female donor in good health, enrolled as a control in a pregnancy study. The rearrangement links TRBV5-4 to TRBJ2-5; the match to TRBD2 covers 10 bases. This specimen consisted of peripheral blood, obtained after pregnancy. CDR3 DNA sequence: TGTGCCAGCAGGCGGACTAGCGGAGCCAAAGAGACCCAGTACTTC. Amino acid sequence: CASRRTSGAKETQYF.